A few counts support the clone carrying this T cell receptor (beta chain). Its antigen is still unknown. This entry comes from a study of response to subunit inactivated influenza vaccine. The CDR3 is 12 residues long. Trimming shortened V by 2 bases and J by 3 bases, and 6 bases separated the two germline ends. Germline CDR1 and CDR2: DFQATT and SNEGSKA (reference sequence). Study observations and caveats: The authors suggested that few new T cells are recruited per seasonal influenza vaccination.

TCRdb processed the RT-PCR reads anew with MiXCR; each CDR3 protein has one entry. The profile shows 530,000 or so distinct CDR3 sequences, 10% to 15% of them singletons. The specimen was PBMCs from blood, collected on the day of vaccination. This TCR was sampled from a man between 50 and 59 years old who received an inactivated influenza vaccine. The chain recombines TRBV20-1 with TRBJ2-3; D remains unclear. The CDR3 region is CSARLMTDTQYF. CDR3 bases: TGCAGTGCTAGACTCATGACAGATACGCAGTATTTT.